These 19 T cell receptor beta chains share one sample of origin, sequenced in a study of cytomegalovirus exposure and HLA in healthy donors. PCR used 60 Vbeta primers and 13 Jbeta primers. The method was immunoSEQ multiplex PCR; TCRdb's version includes in-frame clones alone and lacks a portion of them. The table has about 140,000 clones, approximately 82% seen once. The sequenced material came from PBMCs. These receptors originate from a woman aged 40 to 49 in good health and CMV-seronegative.

This chain joins TRBV15 and TRBJ2-6, with a tentative D call TRBD2 (5 bases). CDR1 is LNHNV, CDR2 YYDKDF, per germline (reference sequence). The V end was cut by 4 bases, the J end by 1 base, with 11 bases between. CDR3 length: 16 residues. CDR3 DNA sequence: TGTGCCACCAGCATCCGCGGAGGATCTGGGGCCAACGTCCTGACTTTC. Residues: CATSIRGGSGANVLTF.

The chain employs TRBV6-5 and TRBJ1-3, with a weak D call TRBD1 (5 bases). Trimming stripped 6 bases from V and 0 bases from J, with 12 bases between. Germline values: CDR1 MNHEY, CDR2 SVGAGI. This CDR3 comprises 15 residues. CDR3 loop: CASRDSSHSGNTIYF. CDR3 bases: TGTGCCAGCAGAGACAGCTCCCACTCTGGAAACACCATATATTTT.

The chain has TRBV5-1 and TRBJ1-1; possible D gene TRBD1, 6 bases. Trimming left V 3 bases short and J 7 bases short, with 19 bases between. Germline CDR1 is SGHRS and CDR2 is YFSETQ. The CDR3 has 15 residues. The CDR3 DNA follows: TGCGCCAGCAGCTCAGGGCACAGGGTCTTGGGTGAAGCTTTCTTT. As protein: CASSSGHRVLGEAFF.

This clone has only a few counts. This chain uses TRBV28 with TRBJ2-5; the match to TRBD2 covers 10 bases. J gave up 2 bases and V 2 bases, and 5 bases lay outside the gene matches. The CDR3 loop spans 16 amino acids. Germline CDR1 reads MDHEN; CDR2 reads SYDVKM. This CDR3 is CASSLGSSGGQETQYF. DNA for the CDR3: TGTGCCAGCAGTTTAGGCTCTAGCGGGGGTCAAGAGACCCAGTACTTC.

This chain joins TRBV11-2 and TRBJ2-7; D not resolved. Germline V CDR1 and CDR2: SGHAT, FQNNGV. Trimming pared 3 bases from V and 0 bases from J, leaving 12 bases between. The CDR3 loop spans 15 amino acids. This CDR3 is CASSFVIGFSYEQYF. In DNA form, the CDR3 reads TGTGCCAGCAGCTTCGTCATCGGGTTCTCCTACGAGCAGTACTTC. The variable domain in full, with the rest retrieved from reference TRBV11-2 and TRBJ2-7, is EAGVAQSPRYKIIEKRQSVAFWCNPISGHATLYWYQQILGQGPKLLIQFQNNGVVDDSQLPKDRFSAERLKGVDSTLKIQPAKLEDSAVYLCASSFVIGFSYEQYFGPGTRLTVT.

The chain joins TRBV19 to TRBJ2-7; 8 bases agree with TRBD1. The germline V gene encodes CDR1 LNHDA and CDR2 SQIVND (reference sequence). V was pared by 4 bases and J by 2 bases, with 7 bases of the junction left unmatched. The CDR3 contains 15 residues. The CDR3 loop reads CASSTTTGAAYEQYF. The DNA for the CDR3 is TGTGCCAGTAGTACGACGACAGGGGCGGCCTACGAGCAGTACTTC.

The chain has TRBV6-1 and TRBJ1-2; perhaps TRBD1 as D (6 bases). Between the trimmed V and J ends, which lost 7 bases and 4 bases, there was a span of 13 bases. CDR3 length equals 13 residues. Germline V gene lookup returns CDR1 MNHNS and CDR2 SASEGT. In DNA, the CDR3 is TGTGCCAGCACCCTTTCGGACAGCTATGGCTACACCTTC. The encoded protein is CASTLSDSYGYTF.

The V call is TRBV6-5, the J call TRBJ2-7, with TRBD1 as a possible D gene (6 bases). The CDR3 consists of 13 residues. CDR1 MNHEY and CDR2 SVGAGI come from the germline V gene. Trimming stripped 3 bases from V and 3 bases from J, with 9 bases between. The CDR3 spells CASSYTTGYEQYF. In DNA form, the CDR3 reads TGTGCCAGCAGTTATACGACAGGCTACGAGCAGTACTTC.

This chain connects TRBV2 to TRBJ1-5; the match to TRBD1 covers 12 bases. This CDR3 is 17 amino acids long. V lost 4 bases, J lost 1 base, and 5 bases stayed unmatched. Germline assignment: CDR1 SNHLY and CDR2 FYNNEI. The CDR3 loop is CASSAGTGGWSNQPQHF. DNA for the CDR3: TGTGCCAGCAGTGCTGGGACAGGGGGCTGGAGCAATCAGCCCCAGCATTTT.

For this clone: Germline and junction disagree at one end, which may indicate a read error. This CDR3 is also generated by other DNA sequences in the sample. The chain joins TRBV9 to TRBJ1-3, with a weak D call TRBD1 (6 bases). This CDR3 is 16 amino acids long. Germline V CDR1 and CDR2: SGDLS, YYNGEE. CDR3: CASSVAGGLPGNTIYF. In DNA form, the CDR3 reads TGTGCCAGTAGCGTAGCGGGGGGCCTACCTGGAAACACCATATATTTT.

This clone came up a few times. The rearrangement joins TRBV7-7 to TRBJ1-1; 9 bases are shared with TRBD1. After removal of 5 bases from V and 6 bases from J, the junction contained 4 bases not matched to a gene. This CDR3 is 13 amino acids long. CDR1 and CDR2 (germline): SSHAT, FNYEAQ (reference sequence). The CDR3 bases are TGTGCCAGCAGCCTTAGACAGGGGGCTGAAGCTTTCTTT. Its translation is CASSLRQGAEAFF.

As for this clone: Other DNA sequences within the sample encode an identical CDR3. The CDR3 spells CASSLETGLSEQYF. CDR3 coding DNA: TGCGCCAGCAGCTTGGAGACAGGGCTCAGTGAGCAGTACTTC. The chain combines TRBV5-1 with TRBJ2-7; 7 bases line up with TRBD1. CDR3 size: 14 residues. Germline values: CDR1 SGHRS, CDR2 YFSETQ. J gave up 7 bases and V 0 bases, and 7 bases lay outside the gene matches. The variable domain in full, completed from reference TRBV5-1 and TRBJ2-7, reads KAGVTQTPRYLIKTRGQQVTLSCSPISGHRSVSWYQQTPGQGLQFLFEYFSETQRNKGNFPGRFSGRQFSNSRSEMNVSTLELGDSALYLCASSLETGLSEQYFGPGTRLTVT.

This chain connects TRBV27 to TRBJ1-1; 10 positions agree with TRBD1. The CDR3 spans 14 residues. Trimming took 2 bases from V and 7 from J; bases not matched to a gene: 4. The germline CDR1 and CDR2 sequences are MNHEY and SMNVEV (reference sequence). The CDR3 sequence is CASSLETGGFEAFF. The CDR3 DNA reads as TGTGCCAGCAGTTTAGAGACAGGGGGCTTTGAAGCTTTCTTT.

This rearrangement joins TRBV7-2 to TRBJ2-7, with D perhaps TRBD1 (5 bases). V was trimmed by 5 bases and J by 3 bases, leaving 14 bases between them. Looked up from germline, CDR1 is SGHTA and CDR2 is FQGNSA. The CDR3 consists of 14 residues. The CDR3 reads CASSLGQSLYEQYF. The CDR3 nucleotides read TGTGCCAGCAGCCTAGGACAAAGCCTCTACGAGCAGTACTTC.

The chain carries TRBV28 and TRBJ2-5, with a tentative D call TRBD2 (7 bases). The J call is doubtful: the DNA matches TRBJ2-7 better. The CDR3 length is 13 residues. Per the germline V gene, CDR1 is MDHEN and CDR2 is SYDVKM. As DNA, the CDR3 is TGTGCCAGCAGTTTCGGGGGGCCCTACGAGCAGTACTTC. Translated, it gives CASSFGGPYEQYF.

The chain has TRBV2 and TRBJ2-2; D ambiguous. The CDR3 is 14 residues long. Trimming removed 7 bases at V and 3 bases at J, with 12 bases between. Germline loops: CDR1 SNHLY, CDR2 FYNNEI. The CDR3 DNA follows: TGTGCCAGCATTTGGCAACGGGACACCGGGGAGCTGTTTTTT. Protein: CASIWQRDTGELFF.

The chain has TRBV5-4 and TRBJ2-1; no clear D gene. Trimming shortened V by 0 bases and J by 10 bases, and 11 bases separated the two germline ends. The CDR3 sequence is 13 residues long. CDR1 and CDR2 (germline): SGHNT, YYREEE (reference sequence). The CDR3 loop is CASSLAMLGEQFF. CDR3 nucleotides: TGTGCCAGCAGCTTGGCCATGTTGGGCGAGCAGTTCTTC.

The chain has TRBV30 and TRBJ1-2; a weak D match, TRBD1 (6 bases). This CDR3 has 13 residues. Germline CDR1 is GTSNPN and CDR2 is SVGIG (reference sequence). V was cut by 2 bases and J by 3 bases, with 10 bases left in between. The CDR3 loop is CAWSQDSHYGYTF. CDR3 coding DNA: TGTGCCTGGAGTCAGGACAGCCACTATGGCTACACCTTC. The full variable domain, completed using reference TRBV30 and TRBJ1-2, is SQTIHQWPATLVQPVGSPLSLECTVEGTSNPNLYWYRQAAGRGLQLLFYSVGIGQISSEVPQNLSASRPQDRQFILSSKKLLLSDSGFYLCAWSQDSHYGYTFGSGTRLTVV.

Regarding this clone: A read error may account for a junction end that differs from germline. For the CDR3, the DNA is TGCGCCAGCAGCATAAGGACAGGGGAGTACAGTGAGCAGTTCTTC. This gives the protein CASSIRTGEYSEQFF. V is TRBV5-1 and J is TRBJ2-1; 9 nucleotides match TRBD1. From germline, CDR1 is SGHRS and CDR2 YFSETQ. The length of the CDR3 is 15 residues.